A selection of T cell receptor beta chains follows, all from one sample in a study of blood T cell repertoires in COVID-19. Assay: immunoSEQ multiplex PCR; the TCRdb copy retains only in-frame clones and omits some. The sample lists about 250,000 clones; roughly 87% were seen once. Sequenced input: peripheral blood. The receptors originated from a woman aged 30 to 39 with acute or convalescent COVID-19. Both conserved end residues are part of each CDR3. The D gene is left open where the match is weak. Where a row states a size, it is once, few, many or the class of an expanded clone; other rows omit it.

clone_size	v_call	j_call	d_call	cdr3_nt	cdr3_aa
NA	TRBV7-9	TRBJ1-4	NA	TGTGCCAGCAGCTTGGGGAGTGAGGGTATCGAAAAACTGTTTTTT	CASSLGSEGIEKLFF
NA	TRBV6-5	TRBJ1-6	NA	TGTGCCAGCAGGCCGGACAGATCGTCACCCCTCCACTTT	CASRPDRSSPLHF
NA	TRBV24-1	TRBJ1-1	TRBD1	TGTGCCACAGGGGGCGGGAAGTGGACTGAAGCTTTCTTT	CATGGGKWTEAFF
few	TRBV2	TRBJ2-1	TRBD2	TGTGCCAGCAGTCGTCCTAGCGGGAGTCTGGGTGAGCAGTTCTTC	CASSRPSGSLGEQFF
NA	TRBV19	TRBJ1-2	NA	TGTGCCAGTAGTATCGGCGGGGATGGCTACACCTTC	CASSIGGDGYTF
once	TRBV15	TRBJ1-5	NA	TGTGCCACCAGCAACGGGGGACGTTCCAATCAGCCCCAGCATTTT	CATSNGGRSNQPQHF
NA	TRBV12-3/TRBV12-4	TRBJ1-4	TRBD1	TGTGCCAGCAGGAACAGGGGTGGTGAAAAACTGTTTTTT	CASRNRGGEKLFF
NA	TRBV6-2/TRBV6-3	TRBJ2-7	TRBD1	TGTGCCAGCAGTTACTCGACCGGGACAGGGAAGCGGGAAGGCTCCTACGAGCAGTACTTC	CASSYSTGTGKREGSYEQYF
NA	TRBV7-2	TRBJ2-5	TRBD2	TGTGCCAGCAGCTTAAGCCTAGCGGGAGGACGTGGGGAGACCCAGTACTTC	CASSLSLAGGRGETQYF
NA	TRBV30	TRBJ2-5	NA	TGTGCCTGGAGTGGGGAGACTCCTAAAGAGACCCAGTACTTC	CAWSGETPKETQYF
once	TRBV29-1	TRBJ2-5	TRBD2	TGCAGCGCCTGGGGTAGCGGGGGGAAGGGGGCCCAGTACTTC	CSAWGSGGKGAQYF
once	TRBV9	TRBJ2-1	NA	TGTGCCAGCAGCGTGTCGTTTAGTACTGTATACAATGAGCAGTTCTTC	CASSVSFSTVYNEQFF
NA	TRBV10-3	TRBJ2-1	NA	TGTGCCATCAGTGATTCTCGCGGAGGCTCCTACAATGAGCAGTTCTTC	CAISDSRGGSYNEQFF
NA	TRBV5-1	TRBJ2-7	TRBD1	TGCGCCAGCAGCTTGGCCAGGGGACAGGGAACGCCCTACGAGCAGTACTTC	CASSLARGQGTPYEQYF
NA	TRBV6-5	TRBJ2-7	NA	TGTGCCAGCAGCCACGTGGGAGGCTACGAGCAGTACTTC	CASSHVGGYEQYF
NA	TRBV29-1	TRBJ1-5	TRBD1	TGCAGCGTTCGTCAGGGGGGTTCCGGCAATCAGCCCCAGCATTTT	CSVRQGGSGNQPQHF
NA	TRBV19	TRBJ1-5	NA	TGTGCCACGCAGAGGGGCAATCAGCCCCAGCATTTT	CATQRGNQPQHF
once	TRBV3-1/TRBV3-2	TRBJ2-7	NA	TGTGCCAGCAGCCAAGTGGGCCTTTCCTACGAGCAGTACTTC	CASSQVGLSYEQYF
NA	TRBV12-3/TRBV12-4	TRBJ2-7	NA	TGTGCCAGCAGTTTAGGGACTCTCTTGAAGCAGTACTTC	CASSLGTLLKQYF
NA	TRBV5-1	TRBJ1-1	TRBD1	TGCGCCAGCAGCTTGGCTCTCCTGACAGGGGGCTTGGCTGAAGCTTTCTTT	CASSLALLTGGLAEAFF
NA	TRBV12-3/TRBV12-4	TRBJ1-1	NA	TGTGCCAGCAGTTTAGTCCGGACTGAAGCTTTCTTT	CASSLVRTEAFF
NA	TRBV4-1	TRBJ1-2	TRBD1	TGCGCCAGCAGCCAAGATAGGGGGACAGGGGGCTACTATGGCTACACCTTC	CASSQDRGTGGYYGYTF
NA	TRBV6-2/TRBV6-3	TRBJ1-1	TRBD1	TGTGCCAGCAGTGGCAGGGGGCTCGGCACTGAAGCTTTCTTT	CASSGRGLGTEAFF
NA	TRBV30	TRBJ2-2	NA	TGTGCCTGGACTCCCGGGAACACCGGGGAGCTGTTTTTT	CAWTPGNTGELFF
NA	TRBV5-1	TRBJ2-1	TRBD1	TGCGCCAGCAGCTTCGACAGGGTCAATGAGCAGTTCTTC	CASSFDRVNEQFF
NA	TRBV6-5	TRBJ1-5	NA	TGTGCCAGCCAGAGGACATCAGGTCAGCCCCAGCATTTT	CASQRTSGQPQHF
NA	TRBV24-1	TRBJ2-2	TRBD1	TGTGCCACACCATTACAGGGGGAAACCGGGGAGCTGTTTTTT	CATPLQGETGELFF
NA	TRBV5-1	TRBJ1-2	NA	NA	CASSFGGGAHSRTF
NA	TRBV7-2	TRBJ1-1	TRBD1	TGTGCCAGCAGCTCCACACAGGGGGCCACTGAAGCTTTCTTT	CASSSTQGATEAFF